These 15 T cell receptor beta chains share one sample of origin, sequenced in a study of PD-1 blockade in classical Hodgkin lymphoma. Each patient experienced a relapse that followed autologous stem cell transplantation, and brentuximab vedotin exposure varied. Here immunoSEQ multiplex PCR was the method, and the copy in TCRdb shows in-frame clones only, minus some. The data hold some 95,000 clones, with 75% to 90% observed a single time. The sample was peripheral blood mononuclear cells (PBMCs), taken before the second cycle of nivolumab. These receptors all come from a human donor with classical Hodgkin lymphoma.

The chain carries TRBV25-1 and TRBJ2-7; 8 bases match TRBD1. Germline V gives CDR1 MGHDK, CDR2 SYGVNS. Trimming took 1 base from V and 6 from J; bases not matched to a gene: 8. This CDR3 is 15 amino acids long. CDR3 coding DNA: TGTGCCAGCAGTGAATTCGGGACAGGAGGGCTCGAGCAGTACTTC. It encodes CASSEFGTGGLEQYF.

V is TRBV5-8 and J is TRBJ1-2; perhaps TRBD1 as D (5 bases). The germline V gene encodes CDR1 SGHTS and CDR2 YDEGEE. This CDR3 comprises 14 residues. V was shortened by 6 bases and J by 3 bases, with 15 bases between the two germline ends. CDR3 residues: CASTGIWGDYGYTF. CDR3 bases: TGTGCCAGCACCGGGATCTGGGGGGACTATGGCTACACCTTC.

This clone was detected only once. This chain connects TRBV5-4 to TRBJ2-7; 9 bases are shared with TRBD2. The V segment lost 0 bases and the J segment 3 bases; nucleotides outside the gene matches: 13. The CDR3 is 18 residues long. The germline gives CDR1 SGHNT, CDR2 YYREEE (reference sequence). CDR3 nucleotides: TGTGCCAGCAGCTTGGGTAGTAGCGGGGGCCTCATAGTCTACGAGCAGTACTTC. It yields the protein CASSLGSSGGLIVYEQYF.

This chain links TRBV2 with TRBJ2-2; 7 nucleotides line up with TRBD2. With V trimmed by 7 bases and J by 4 bases, 6 bases remained unmatched. CDR1 is SNHLY and CDR2 is FYNNEI in the germline V gene. The CDR3 is 14 residues long. CDR3 nucleotides: TGTGCCAGCACCCGGGAGGCGGGCACCGGGGAGCTGTTTTTT. Its protein product is CASTREAGTGELFF.

This clone was seen a handful of times. The rearrangement uses TRBV11-2 and TRBJ2-7; D ambiguous. Germline-derived CDR1 and CDR2 are SGHAT and FQNNGV. V was clipped by 5 bases and J by 3 bases, with 5 bases between them. This CDR3 region has 11 residues. DNA for the CDR3: TGTGCCAGCAGCCGGTACTACGAGCAGTACTTC. Translation: CASSRYYEQYF.

The J gene is TRBJ2-2, the V gene TRBV11-2; 9 bases are a match to TRBD1. From germline, CDR1 is SGHAT and CDR2 FQNNGV. With 8 bases clipped from V and 1 base from J, the junction kept 2 bases outside the gene matches. The CDR3 is 14 amino acids. CDR3: CASQGQGNTGELFF. CDR3 coding DNA: TGTGCCAGCCAGGGACAGGGGAACACCGGGGAGCTGTTTTTT.

A single count supports this clone. J is TRBJ2-3 and V is TRBV27, with 7 bases aligning to TRBD2. The CDR3 runs 14 residues. Per the germline V gene, CDR1 is MNHEY and CDR2 is SMNVEV (reference sequence). The V gene end was trimmed by 5 bases and the J gene end by 1 base; junction bases not matched to a gene: 3. In DNA form, the CDR3 reads TGTGCCAGCAGTGGTAGCGGGCGCACAGATACGCAGTATTTT. Translated: CASSGSGRTDTQYF.

The V call is TRBV19, the J call TRBJ2-5; 8 bases match TRBD2. Germline CDR1 LNHDA, CDR2 SQIVND (reference sequence). The CDR3 is made up of 14 amino acids. With V trimmed by 5 bases and J by 5 bases, 7 bases remained unmatched. The CDR3 region has the DNA TGTGCCAGTAGTCTGAGGACTAGCTTGGAGACCCAGTACTTC. Translation: CASSLRTSLETQYF.

This CDR3 is CASSSLGVGGTDTQYF. The DNA of the CDR3 is TGTGCCAGCAGTTCCCTCGGGGTAGGGGGAACAGATACGCAGTATTTT. This chain connects TRBV27 to TRBJ2-3; possibly TRBD1 for D (6 bases). Germline V gene data show CDR1 as MNHEY and CDR2 as SMNVEV (reference sequence). This CDR3 has 16 amino acids. The V end lost 4 bases, the J end lost 3 bases, and 17 bases lay between the germline ends.

The V call is TRBV11-1, the J call TRBJ2-1; D gene ambiguous. Germline loops: CDR1 SGHAT, CDR2 FQDESV (reference sequence). The CDR3 spans 15 residues. The V end lost 0 bases, the J end lost 3 bases, and 9 bases lay between the germline ends. CDR3 sequence (DNA): TGTGCCAGCAGCTTAGCGGGAAGTAGCTACAATGAGCAGTTCTTC. Encoded protein: CASSLAGSSYNEQFF.

The V and J genes are TRBV27 and TRBJ1-2; 7 nucleotides line up with TRBD1. J was trimmed by 4 bases and V by 5 bases; bases with no gene match: 7. Germline V gives CDR1 MNHEY, CDR2 SMNVEV (reference sequence). CDR3 length: 14 residues. The CDR3 bases are TGTGCCAGCAGTAGCAGACAGGGAGGCTATGGCTACACCTTC. Its translation is CASSSRQGGYGYTF.

This rearrangement joins TRBV11-1 to TRBJ2-1; perhaps TRBD2 as D (6 bases). Germline V lookup: CDR1 SGHAT, CDR2 FQDESV (reference sequence). Trimming pared 3 bases from V and 0 bases from J, leaving 15 bases between. The CDR3 spans 17 residues. The CDR3 coding sequence is TGTGCCAGCAGCTTGAATGGGGGGTTTCTCTCCTACAATGAGCAGTTCTTC. The encoded protein is CASSLNGGFLSYNEQFF.

CDR3 nucleotides: TGTGCCAGCAGCTTGGGGCCTCGGGGGGCCGATAGCAATCAGCCCCAGCATTTT. It yields the protein CASSLGPRGADSNQPQHF. The chain couples TRBV5-5 to TRBJ1-5; possibly TRBD1 for D (6 bases). The CDR3 has 18 amino acids. Germline CDR1 SGHKS, CDR2 YYEKEE (reference sequence). V lost 0 bases to trimming and J lost 0 bases, with 16 bases between them. The full variable domain, rest sourced from reference TRBV5-5 and TRBJ1-5, is DAGVTQSPTHLIKTRGQQVTLRCSPISGHKSVSWYQQVLGQGPQFIFQYYEKEERGRGNFPDRFSARQFPNYSSELNVNALLLGDSALYLCASSLGPRGADSNQPQHFGDGTRLSIL.

The rearrangement uses TRBV11-2 and TRBJ2-7; D ambiguous. CDR1 and CDR2 (germline): SGHAT, FQNNGV. Trimming stripped 5 bases from V and 0 bases from J, with 11 bases between. There are 14 residues in the CDR3. As DNA, the CDR3 is TGTGCCAGCAGCCCCCAGACGAGCTCCTACGAGCAGTACTTC. Translating gives CASSPQTSSYEQYF.

J is TRBJ2-1 and V is TRBV7-9; TRBD2 agrees at 12 bases. The CDR3 runs 15 residues. V lost 5 bases to trimming and J lost 11 bases; unmatched junction nucleotides: 10. Germline lookup yields CDR1 SEHNR and CDR2 FQNEAQ (reference sequence). The CDR3 DNA reads TGTGCCAGCAGCCCGCCTAGCGGGGGGGTTAATCAGCAGTTCTTC. Protein: CASSPPSGGVNQQFF.